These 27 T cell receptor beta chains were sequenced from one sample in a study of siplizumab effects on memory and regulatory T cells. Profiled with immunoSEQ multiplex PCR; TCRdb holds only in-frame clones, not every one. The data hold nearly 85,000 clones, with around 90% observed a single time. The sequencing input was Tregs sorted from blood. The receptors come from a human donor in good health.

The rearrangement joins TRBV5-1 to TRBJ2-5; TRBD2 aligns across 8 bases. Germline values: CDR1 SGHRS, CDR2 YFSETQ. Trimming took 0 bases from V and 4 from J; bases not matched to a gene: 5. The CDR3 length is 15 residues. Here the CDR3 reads CASSLAGGALETQYF. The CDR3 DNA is TGCGCCAGCAGCTTGGCCGGGGGGGCCCTAGAGACCCAGTACTTC.

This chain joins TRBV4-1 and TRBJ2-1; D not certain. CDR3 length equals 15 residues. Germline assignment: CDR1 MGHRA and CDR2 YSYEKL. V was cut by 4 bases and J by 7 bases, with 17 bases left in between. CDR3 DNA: TGCGCCAGCAGCCCCGGCTGGGCTACATTGAATGAGCAGTTCTTC. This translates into CASSPGWATLNEQFF.

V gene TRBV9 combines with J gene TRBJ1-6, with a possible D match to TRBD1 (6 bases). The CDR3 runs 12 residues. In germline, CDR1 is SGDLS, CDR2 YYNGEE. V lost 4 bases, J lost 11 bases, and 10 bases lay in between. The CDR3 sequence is CASSQTGPPLHF. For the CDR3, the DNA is TGTGCCAGCAGCCAGACAGGCCCACCCCTCCACTTT.

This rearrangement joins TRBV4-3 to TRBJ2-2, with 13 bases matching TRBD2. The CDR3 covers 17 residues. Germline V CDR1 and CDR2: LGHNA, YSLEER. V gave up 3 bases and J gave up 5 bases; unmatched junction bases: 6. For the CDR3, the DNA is TGCGCCAGCAGCCATACTAGCGGGGGGGCTAATACCGGGGAGCTGTTTTTT. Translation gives CASSHTSGGANTGELFF.

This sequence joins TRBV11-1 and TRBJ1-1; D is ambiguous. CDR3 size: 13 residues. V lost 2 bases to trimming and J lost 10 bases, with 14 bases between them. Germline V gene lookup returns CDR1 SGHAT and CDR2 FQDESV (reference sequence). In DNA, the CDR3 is TGTGCCAGCAGCTTAAACTTCGATCGGACAGCTTTCTTT. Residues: CASSLNFDRTAFF. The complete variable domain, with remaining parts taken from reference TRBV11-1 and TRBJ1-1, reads EAEVAQSPRYKITEKSQAVAFWCDPISGHATLYWYRQILGQGPELLVQFQDESVVDDSQLPKDRFSAERLKGVDSTLKIQPAELGDSAMYLCASSLNFDRTAFFGQGTRLTVV.

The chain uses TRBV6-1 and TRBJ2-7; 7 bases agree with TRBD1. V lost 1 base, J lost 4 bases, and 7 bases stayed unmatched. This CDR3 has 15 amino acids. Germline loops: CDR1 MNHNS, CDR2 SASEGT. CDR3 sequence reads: CASSEGWGQSYEQYF. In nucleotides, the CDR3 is TGTGCCAGCAGTGAAGGGTGGGGACAGTCTTACGAGCAGTACTTC.

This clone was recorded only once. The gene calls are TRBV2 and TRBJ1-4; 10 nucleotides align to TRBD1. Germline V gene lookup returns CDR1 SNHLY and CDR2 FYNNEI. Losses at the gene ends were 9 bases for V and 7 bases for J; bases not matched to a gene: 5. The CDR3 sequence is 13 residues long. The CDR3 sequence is CASIGTGVEKLFF. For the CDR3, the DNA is TGTGCCAGTATTGGGACAGGGGTTGAAAAACTGTTTTTT. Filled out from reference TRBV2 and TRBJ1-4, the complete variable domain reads EPEVTQTPSHQVTQMGQEVILRCVPISNHLYFYWYRQILGQKVEFLVSFYNNEISEKSEIFDDQFSVERPDGSNFTLKIRSTKLEDSAMYFCASIGTGVEKLFFGSGTQLSVL.

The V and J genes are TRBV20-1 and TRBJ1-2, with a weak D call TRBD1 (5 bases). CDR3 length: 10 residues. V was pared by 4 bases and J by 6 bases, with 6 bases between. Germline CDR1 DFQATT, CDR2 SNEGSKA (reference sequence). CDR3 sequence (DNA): TGCAGTGCTACGGGGGATGGCTACACCTTC. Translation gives CSATGDGYTF.

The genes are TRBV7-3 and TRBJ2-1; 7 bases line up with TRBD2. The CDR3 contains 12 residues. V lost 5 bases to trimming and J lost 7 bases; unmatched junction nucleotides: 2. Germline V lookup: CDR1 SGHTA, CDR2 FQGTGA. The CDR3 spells CASSRGVNEQFF. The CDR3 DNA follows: TGTGCCAGCAGCCGGGGGGTGAATGAGCAGTTCTTC.

In DNA form, the CDR3 reads TGCGCCAGCAGCTTGGAGCCCCGCACAGATACGCAGTATTTT. Protein product: CASSLEPRTDTQYF. The chain couples TRBV5-1 to TRBJ2-3; D is uncertain. The germline gives CDR1 SGHRS, CDR2 YFSETQ. Trimming took 0 bases from V and 1 from J, leaving 6 bases between them. The CDR3 loop spans 14 amino acids. The full variable domain, rest sourced from reference TRBV5-1 and TRBJ2-3, is KAGVTQTPRYLIKTRGQQVTLSCSPISGHRSVSWYQQTPGQGLQFLFEYFSETQRNKGNFPGRFSGRQFSNSRSEMNVSTLELGDSALYLCASSLEPRTDTQYFGPGTRLTVL.

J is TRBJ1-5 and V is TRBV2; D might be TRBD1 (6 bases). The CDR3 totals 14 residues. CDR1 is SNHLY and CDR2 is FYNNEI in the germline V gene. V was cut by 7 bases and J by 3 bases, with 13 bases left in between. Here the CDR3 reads CASKGDPHNQPQHF. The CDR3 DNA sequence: TGTGCCAGCAAGGGGGATCCCCACAATCAGCCCCAGCATTTT.

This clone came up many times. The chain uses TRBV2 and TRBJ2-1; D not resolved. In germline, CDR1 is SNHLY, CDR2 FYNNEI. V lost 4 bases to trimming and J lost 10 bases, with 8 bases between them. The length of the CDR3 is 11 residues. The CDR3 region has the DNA TGTGCCAGCAGTGGAGGTTACGAGCAGTTCTTC. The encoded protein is CASSGGYEQFF.

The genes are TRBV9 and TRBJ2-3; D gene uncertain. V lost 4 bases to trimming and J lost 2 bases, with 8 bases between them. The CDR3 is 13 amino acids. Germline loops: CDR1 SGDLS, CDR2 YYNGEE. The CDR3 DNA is TGTGCCAGCAGCATCCGATTCACAGATACGCAGTATTTT. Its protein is CASSIRFTDTQYF.

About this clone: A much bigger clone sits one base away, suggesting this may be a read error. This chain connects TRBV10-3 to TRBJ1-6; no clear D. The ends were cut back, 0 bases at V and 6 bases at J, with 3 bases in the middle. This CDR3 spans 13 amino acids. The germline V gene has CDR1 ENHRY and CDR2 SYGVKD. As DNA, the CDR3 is TGTGCCATCAGTGAGTCGGCTAATTCACCCCTCCACTTT. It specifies CAISESANSPLHF.

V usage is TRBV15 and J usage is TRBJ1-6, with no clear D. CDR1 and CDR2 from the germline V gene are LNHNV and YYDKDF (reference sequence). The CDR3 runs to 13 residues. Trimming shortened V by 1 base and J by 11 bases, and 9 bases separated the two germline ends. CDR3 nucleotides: TGTGCCACCAGCAGAGTGAAGGATGCACCCCTCCACTTT. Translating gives CATSRVKDAPLHF.

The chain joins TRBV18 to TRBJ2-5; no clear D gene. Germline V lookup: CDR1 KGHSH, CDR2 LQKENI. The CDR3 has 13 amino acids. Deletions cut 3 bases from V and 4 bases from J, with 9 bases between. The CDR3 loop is CASSPVLTETQYF. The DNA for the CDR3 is TGTGCCAGCTCACCGGTCTTGACAGAGACCCAGTACTTC.

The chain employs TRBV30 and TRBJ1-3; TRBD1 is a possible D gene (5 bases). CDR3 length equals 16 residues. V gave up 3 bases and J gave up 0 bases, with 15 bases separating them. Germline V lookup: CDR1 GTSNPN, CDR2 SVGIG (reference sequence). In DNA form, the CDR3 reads TGTGCCTGGAGGGGGATACAGGTACACTCTGGAAACACCATATATTTT. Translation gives CAWRGIQVHSGNTIYF.

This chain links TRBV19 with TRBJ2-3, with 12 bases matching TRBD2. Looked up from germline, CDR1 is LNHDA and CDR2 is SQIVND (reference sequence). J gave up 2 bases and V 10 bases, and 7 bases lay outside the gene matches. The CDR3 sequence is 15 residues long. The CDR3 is CATRLAGVVTDTQYF. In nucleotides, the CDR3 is TGTGCCACCCGACTAGCGGGGGTAGTCACAGATACGCAGTATTTT.

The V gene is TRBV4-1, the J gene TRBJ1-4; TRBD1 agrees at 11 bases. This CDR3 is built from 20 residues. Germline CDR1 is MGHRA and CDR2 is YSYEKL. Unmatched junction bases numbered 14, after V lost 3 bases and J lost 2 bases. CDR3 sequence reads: CASSHPYVGTGGATNEKLFF. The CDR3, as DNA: TGCGCCAGCAGCCATCCTTACGTCGGGACAGGGGGAGCTACTAATGAAAAACTGTTTTTT.

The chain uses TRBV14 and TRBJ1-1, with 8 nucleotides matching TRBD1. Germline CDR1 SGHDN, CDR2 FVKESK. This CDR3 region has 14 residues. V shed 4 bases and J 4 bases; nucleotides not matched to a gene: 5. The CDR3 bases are TGTGCCAGCAGCCTAACAGGGGGTCTCACTGAAGCTTTCTTT. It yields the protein CASSLTGGLTEAFF. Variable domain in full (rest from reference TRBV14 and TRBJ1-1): EAGVTQFPSHSVIEKGQTVTLRCDPISGHDNLYWYRRVMGKEIKFLLHFVKESKQDESGMPNNRFLAERTGGTYSTLKVQPAELEDSGVYFCASSLTGGLTEAFFGQGTRLTVV.

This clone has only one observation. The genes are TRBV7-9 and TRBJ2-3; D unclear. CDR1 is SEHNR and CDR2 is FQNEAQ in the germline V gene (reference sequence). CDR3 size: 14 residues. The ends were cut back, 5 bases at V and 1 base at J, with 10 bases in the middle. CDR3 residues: CASSPLAGTDTQYF. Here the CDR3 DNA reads TGTGCCAGCAGCCCCTTGGCAGGCACAGATACGCAGTATTTT.

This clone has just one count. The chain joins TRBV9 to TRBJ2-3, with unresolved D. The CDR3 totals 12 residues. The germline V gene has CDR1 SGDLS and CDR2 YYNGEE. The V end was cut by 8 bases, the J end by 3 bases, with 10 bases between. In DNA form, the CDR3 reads TGTGCCAGTTCCCCGACTACAGATACGCAGTATTTT. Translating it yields CASSPTTDTQYF.

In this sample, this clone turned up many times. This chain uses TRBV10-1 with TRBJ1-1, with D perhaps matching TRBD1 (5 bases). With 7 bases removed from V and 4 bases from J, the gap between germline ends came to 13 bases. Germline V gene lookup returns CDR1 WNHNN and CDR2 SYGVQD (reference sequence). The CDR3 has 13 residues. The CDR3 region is CASKSQGSTEAFF. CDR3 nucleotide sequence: TGCGCCAGCAAGAGTCAGGGTTCCACTGAAGCTTTCTTT.

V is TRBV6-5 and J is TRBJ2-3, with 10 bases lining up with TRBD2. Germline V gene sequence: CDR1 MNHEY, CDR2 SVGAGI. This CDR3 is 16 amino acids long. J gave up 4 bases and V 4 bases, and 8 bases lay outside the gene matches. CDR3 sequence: CASSFQEGLAADTQYF. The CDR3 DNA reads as TGTGCCAGCAGTTTCCAAGAAGGACTAGCGGCAGATACGCAGTATTTT.

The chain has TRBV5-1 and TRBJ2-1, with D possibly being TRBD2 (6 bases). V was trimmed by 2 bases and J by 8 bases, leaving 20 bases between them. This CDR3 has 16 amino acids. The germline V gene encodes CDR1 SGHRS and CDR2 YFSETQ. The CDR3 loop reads CASSLIAVLGWDEQFF. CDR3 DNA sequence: TGCGCCAGCAGCTTAATAGCGGTTCTGGGATGGGATGAGCAGTTCTTC.

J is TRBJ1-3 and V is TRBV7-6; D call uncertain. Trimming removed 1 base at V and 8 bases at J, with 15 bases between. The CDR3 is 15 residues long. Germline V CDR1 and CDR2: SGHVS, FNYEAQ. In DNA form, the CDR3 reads TGTGCCAGCAGCTTAGAGCGTGGGATGGGTTACACCATATATTTT. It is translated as CASSLERGMGYTIYF.

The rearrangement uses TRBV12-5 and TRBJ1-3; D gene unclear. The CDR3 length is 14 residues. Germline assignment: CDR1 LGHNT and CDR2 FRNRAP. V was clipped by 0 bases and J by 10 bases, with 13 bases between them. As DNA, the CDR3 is TGTGCTAGTGGTTTGGTAATGGGTTCGAGGACCATATATTTT. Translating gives CASGLVMGSRTIYF.